These T cell receptor beta chains were read from a single sample in a study of blood T cell repertoires in COVID-19. Assay: immunoSEQ multiplex PCR; the TCRdb copy retains only in-frame clones and omits some. The sample includes about 380,000 clones, less than 90% of them seen just once. The sequenced material came from PBMCs or T cells enriched from blood (not recorded which). The receptor set was obtained from a woman aged 25 to 45 who had recovered from COVID-19. Both conserved end residues are part of each CDR3. Fields, in order: clone size, V gene, D gene, J gene, CDR3 protein, CDR3 DNA. The D gene is left open where the match is weak. Not all rows give a size; the values are once, few, many and, for expanded clones, a class.

>-|TRBV7-9|TRBD1|TRBJ1-1
CASSQDAGQGNTEAFF
TGTGCCAGCAGCCAGGACGCGGGACAGGGAAACACTGAAGCTTTCTTT
>-|TRBV6-2/TRBV6-3|-|TRBJ1-1
CASSYDQGMNTEAFF
TGTGCCAGCAGTTACGATCAGGGTATGAACACTGAAGCTTTCTTT
>-|TRBV18|-|TRBJ1-1
CASSGSEDTEAFF
TGTGCCAGCTCAGGGAGCGAGGATACTGAAGCTTTCTTT
>few|TRBV7-2|-|TRBJ2-5
CASSLEMEQTQYF
TGTGCCAGCAGCTTAGAGATGGAGCAGACCCAGTACTTC
>-|TRBV29-1|-|TRBJ1-2
CSVAQGARNYGYTF
TGCAGCGTAGCCCAAGGGGCAAGAAACTATGGCTACACCTTC
>-|TRBV30|TRBD2|TRBJ2-3
CAWSWRGSTDTQYF
TGTGCCTGGAGCTGGCGGGGGAGCACAGATACGCAGTATTTT
>-|TRBV19|-|TRBJ2-1
CASNRPGEYNEQFF
TGTGCCAGTAATCGGCCGGGGGAGTACAATGAGCAGTTCTTC
>-|TRBV7-6|-|TRBJ1-1
CASAQGTAMNTEAFF
TGTGCCAGCGCACAGGGTACGGCCATGAACACTGAAGCTTTCTTT
>-|TRBV28|TRBD2|TRBJ2-7
CASSLVSGVEKTYEQYF
TGTGCCAGCAGTTTAGTTAGCGGGGTGGAAAAAACCTACGAGCAGTACTTC
>-|TRBV15|TRBD1|TRBJ2-3
CATSRGTGQRSTDTQYF
TGTGCCACCAGCAGGGGGACAGGGCAGCGGTCCACAGATACGCAGTATTTT
>-|TRBV24-1|TRBD1|TRBJ2-6
CATSVQGAYGANVLTF
TGTGCCACCAGTGTGCAGGGGGCGTACGGGGCCAACGTCCTGACTTTC
>-|TRBV28|-|TRBJ2-6
CASSFNSISSGANVLTF
TGTGCCAGCAGTTTCAATTCCATTAGCTCTGGGGCCAACGTCCTGACTTTC
>-|TRBV27|TRBD1|TRBJ1-2
CASSSWAGGEGGYTF
TGTGCCAGCAGTTCGTGGGCAGGGGGCGAGGGTGGCTACACCTTC
>-|TRBV24-1|TRBD1|TRBJ2-1
CATSESGTGSRNEQFF
TGTGCCACCAGTGAATCCGGGACAGGGTCGCGGAATGAGCAGTTCTTC
>-|TRBV12-3/TRBV12-4|-|TRBJ1-6
CASSPYNSPLHF
TGTGCCAGCAGCCCTTATAATTCACCCCTCCACTTT
>-|TRBV5-5|TRBD1|TRBJ1-5
CASSSLQGNGIQPQHF
TGTGCCAGCAGCTCTCTACAGGGGAACGGTATACAGCCCCAGCATTTT
>-|TRBV4-1|-|TRBJ1-4
CASSRDLSYEKLFF
TGCGCCAGCAGTCGAGATCTATCGTATGAAAAACTGTTTTTT
>-|TRBV9|TRBD2|TRBJ2-1
CASSVGLAEAYNEQFF
TGTGCCAGCAGCGTAGGCCTAGCGGAGGCCTACAATGAGCAGTTCTTC